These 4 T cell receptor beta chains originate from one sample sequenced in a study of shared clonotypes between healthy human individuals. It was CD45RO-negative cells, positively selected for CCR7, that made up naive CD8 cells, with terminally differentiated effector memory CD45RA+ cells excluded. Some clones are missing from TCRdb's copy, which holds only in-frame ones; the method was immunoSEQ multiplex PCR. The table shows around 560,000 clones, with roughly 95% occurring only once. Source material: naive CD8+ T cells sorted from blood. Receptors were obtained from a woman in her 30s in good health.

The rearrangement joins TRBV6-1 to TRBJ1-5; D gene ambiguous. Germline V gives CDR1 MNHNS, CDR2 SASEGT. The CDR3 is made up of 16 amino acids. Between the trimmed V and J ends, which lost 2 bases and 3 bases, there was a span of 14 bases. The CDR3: CASSEWFQAHNQPQHF. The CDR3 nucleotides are TGTGCCAGCAGTGAATGGTTCCAGGCCCACAATCAGCCCCAGCATTTT.

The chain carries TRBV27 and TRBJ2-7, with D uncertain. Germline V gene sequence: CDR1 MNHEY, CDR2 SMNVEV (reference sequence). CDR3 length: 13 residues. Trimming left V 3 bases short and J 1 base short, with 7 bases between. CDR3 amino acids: CASSFAESYEQYF. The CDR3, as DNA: TGTGCCAGCAGTTTTGCAGAGTCCTACGAGCAGTACTTC.

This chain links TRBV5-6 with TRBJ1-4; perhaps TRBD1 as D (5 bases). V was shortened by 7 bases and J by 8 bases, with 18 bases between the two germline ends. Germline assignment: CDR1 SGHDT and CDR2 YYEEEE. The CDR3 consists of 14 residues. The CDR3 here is CASHGQGFPEKLFF. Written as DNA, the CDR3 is TGTGCCAGCCATGGGCAGGGTTTTCCGGAAAAACTGTTTTTT.

CDR3 residues: CASKSLGNTEAFF. The CDR3 coding sequence is TGTGCCAGTAAATCTTTGGGGAACACTGAAGCTTTCTTT. The chain couples TRBV19 to TRBJ1-1; D is ambiguous. The V gene lost 7 bases and the J gene lost 1 base, with 10 bases spanning the gap. CDR3 length: 13 residues. CDR1 LNHDA and CDR2 SQIVND come from the germline V gene (reference sequence).